What follows is one TCR beta chain and its context. This specimen comes from a study of blood T cell repertoires in COVID-19. About the research overall: From the United States, Italy and Spain came samples of acute and convalescent COVID-19. PBMCs, B-cell-depleted T cells, or T cells provided the cDNA or gDNA that made up the material.

Authors' processing steps: Scientists estimated how many nucleated cells there were by amplifying reference gene primers. TCRdb's copy holds only in-frame clones and misses some; the assay was immunoSEQ multiplex PCR. V and J calls and clone size follow that table, whereas D and trimming were derived from the DNA. The sample has a few hundred thousand clones; 65% to 85% are singletons. V was trimmed by 1 base and J by 0 bases, leaving 11 bases between them. CDR1 LGHNA and CDR2 YSLEER come from the germline V gene. The CDR3 sequence is 16 residues long. The receptor was derived from a middle-aged man with active or convalescent COVID-19. The chain joins TRBV4-3 to TRBJ2-3; D is perhaps TRBD2 (5 bases). Sequenced material: peripheral blood. Written as DNA, the CDR3 is TGCGCCAGCAGCCAAGGAGGACTGGGAAGCACAGATACGCAGTATTTT. It is translated as CASSQGGLGSTDTQYF.